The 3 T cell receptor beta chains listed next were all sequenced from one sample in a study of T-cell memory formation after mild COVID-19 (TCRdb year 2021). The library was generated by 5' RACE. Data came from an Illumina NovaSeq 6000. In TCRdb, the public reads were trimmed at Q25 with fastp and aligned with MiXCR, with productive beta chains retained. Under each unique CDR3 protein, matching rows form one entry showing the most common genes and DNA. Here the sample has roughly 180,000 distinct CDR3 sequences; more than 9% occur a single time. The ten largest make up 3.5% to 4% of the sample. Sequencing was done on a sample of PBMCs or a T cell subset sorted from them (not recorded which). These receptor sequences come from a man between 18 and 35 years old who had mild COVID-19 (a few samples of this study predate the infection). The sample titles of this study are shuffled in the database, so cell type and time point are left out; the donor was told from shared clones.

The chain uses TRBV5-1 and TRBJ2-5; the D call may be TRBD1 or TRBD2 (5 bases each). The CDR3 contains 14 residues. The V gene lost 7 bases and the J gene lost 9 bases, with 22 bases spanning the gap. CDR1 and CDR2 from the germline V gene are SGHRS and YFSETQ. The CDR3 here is CASGGDGTPGAQYF. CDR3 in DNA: TGCGCCAGCGGGGGAGATGGGACCCCTGGGGCCCAGTACTTC.

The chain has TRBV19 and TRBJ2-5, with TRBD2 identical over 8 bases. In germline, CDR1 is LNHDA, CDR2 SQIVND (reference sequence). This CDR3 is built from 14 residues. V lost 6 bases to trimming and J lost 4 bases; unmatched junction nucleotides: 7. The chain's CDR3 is CASSDGGAGETQYF. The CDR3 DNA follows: TGTGCCAGTAGCGACGGGGGGGCCGGAGAGACCCAGTACTTC.

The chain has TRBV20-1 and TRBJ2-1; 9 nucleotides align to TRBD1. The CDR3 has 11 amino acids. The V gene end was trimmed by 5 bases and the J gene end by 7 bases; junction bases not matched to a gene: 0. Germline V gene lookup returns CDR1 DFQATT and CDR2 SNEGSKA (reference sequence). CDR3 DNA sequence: TGCAGTGCTGGGACAGGGAATGAGCAGTTCTTC. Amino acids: CSAGTGNEQFF.